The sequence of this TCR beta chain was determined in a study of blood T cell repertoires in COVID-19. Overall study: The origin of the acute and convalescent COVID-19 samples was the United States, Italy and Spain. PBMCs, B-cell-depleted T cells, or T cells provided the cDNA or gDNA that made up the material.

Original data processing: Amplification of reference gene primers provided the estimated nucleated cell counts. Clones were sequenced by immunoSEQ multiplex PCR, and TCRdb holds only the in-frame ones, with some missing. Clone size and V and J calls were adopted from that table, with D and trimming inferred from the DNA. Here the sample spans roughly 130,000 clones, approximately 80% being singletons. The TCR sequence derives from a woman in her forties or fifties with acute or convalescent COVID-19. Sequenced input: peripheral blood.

The CDR3 reads CASSISAGSEAFF. The DNA for the CDR3 is TGTGCCAGTAGTATATCCGCAGGTTCTGAAGCTTTCTTT. The chain links TRBV19 to TRBJ1-1; D gene uncertain. Between the trimmed V and J ends, which lost 2 bases and 6 bases, there was a span of 10 bases. The germline V gene has CDR1 LNHDA and CDR2 SQIVND (reference sequence). The CDR3 covers 13 residues.